These T cell receptor beta chains were read from a single sample in a study of Ad26.COV2.S vaccination and SARS-CoV-2 variants. Method: immunoSEQ multiplex PCR; TCRdb's copy keeps in-frame clones and lacks some. The repertoire includes more than 300,000 clones, 86% of them detected once, and 1.9% sits in the top ten. Sample: peripheral blood, taken in a trial of Ad26.COV2.S vaccine versus placebo. Receptors originate from a person aged 18 to 65 who received the Ad26.COV2.S COVID-19 vaccine or a placebo. The CDR3 runs from the conserved cysteine through the conserved F or W. The D gene is left open where the match is weak. The size of a clone is reported for some rows only, either as once, few or many, or as a class for expanded clones.

D gene | J gene | clone size | V gene | CDR3 protein | CDR3 DNA
TRBD2 | TRBJ2-2 | - | TRBV7-9 | CASSSFLAGDLDGELFF | TGTGCCAGCAGCTCCTTTCTAGCGGGGGATTTAGACGGGGAGCTGTTTTTT
TRBD1 | TRBJ1-6 | - | TRBV13 | CASRYGQGGSPLHF | TGTGCCAGCAGATACGGACAGGGTGGTTCACCCCTCCACTTT
TRBD1 | TRBJ1-4 | - | TRBV6-1 | CASTERDREKLFF | TGTGCCAGCACTGAAAGGGACAGAGAAAAACTGTTTTTT
- | TRBJ2-1 | - | TRBV2 | CASSEARTPNNEQFF | TGTGCCAGCAGTGAAGCGAGGACCCCAAACAATGAGCAGTTCTTC
TRBD2 | TRBJ2-1 | - | TRBV9 | CASSSAGDPWNEQFF | TGTGCCAGCAGCTCAGCGGGGGACCCTTGGAATGAGCAGTTCTTC
- | TRBJ1-1 | - | TRBV6-2/TRBV6-3 | CASSYPLTGALIAEAFF | TGTGCCAGCAGTTATCCCTTGACGGGGGCGCTGATCGCTGAAGCTTTCTTT
- | TRBJ1-5 | - | TRBV7-8 | CASSLEGMVNQPQHF | TGTGCCAGCAGCTTAGAAGGTATGGTCAATCAGCCCCAGCATTTT
- | TRBJ2-1 | - | TRBV18 | CASSPPQPSESEQFF | TGTGCCAGCTCACCACCGCAGCCTAGCGAATCTGAGCAGTTCTTC
- | TRBJ2-7 | - | TRBV6-2/TRBV6-3 | CASSARKLIRPYEQYF | TGTGCCAGCAGCGCGAGAAAACTAATTCGGCCGTACGAGCAGTACTTC
- | TRBJ1-2 | - | TRBV19 | CASTIRERQNYGYTF | TGTGCCAGTACCATTCGCGAGCGGCAGAACTATGGCTACACCTTC
- | TRBJ1-5 | - | TRBV6-1 | CASSRADSNQPQHF | TGTGCCAGCAGTCGGGCGGATAGCAATCAGCCCCAGCATTTT
- | TRBJ1-1 | - | TRBV6-5 | CASRGRVKVNTEAFF | TGTGCCAGCAGGGGGCGCGTCAAGGTGAACACTGAAGCTTTCTTT
- | TRBJ2-7 | once | TRBV3-1/TRBV3-2 | CASSQEDGLRQYF | TGTGCCAGCAGCCAAGAAGACGGTTTAAGGCAGTACTTC
- | TRBJ1-5 | - | TRBV6-5 | CASSGQNNQPQHF | TGTGCCAGCAGCGGACAGAACAATCAGCCCCAGCATTTT
TRBD1 | TRBJ1-1 | - | TRBV11-2 | CASSLVGQTNTEAFF | TGTGCCAGCAGCTTAGTGGGACAGACGAACACTGAAGCTTTCTTT
- | TRBJ2-1 | - | TRBV19 | CASSIKPFERLRNEQFF | TGTGCCAGTAGTATAAAGCCGTTTGAGAGGTTAAGGAATGAGCAGTTCTTC
- | TRBJ2-1 | - | TRBV5-6 | CASSLVQGQVEQFF | TGTGCCAGCAGCTTGGTGCAGGGTCAGGTTGAGCAGTTCTTC
- | TRBJ2-2 | - | TRBV20-1 | CSASLGRGTGELFF | TGCAGTGCTAGTCTGGGCCGGGGGACCGGGGAGCTGTTTTTT
TRBD1 | TRBJ2-5 | - | TRBV2 | CASRTGRGETQYF | TGTGCCAGCCGGACAGGGCGAGGGGAGACCCAGTACTTC
- | TRBJ1-2 | - | TRBV7-2 | CASSLDRGLGFGYTF | TGTGCCAGCAGCTTGGATCGGGGGTTGGGTTTTGGCTACACCTTC
- | TRBJ2-7 | once | TRBV18 | CASSPGHRTYEQYF | TGTGCCAGCTCACCCGGGCATCGCACCTACGAGCAGTACTTC
- | TRBJ2-5 | - | TRBV7-3 | CLKLRGPQETQYF | TGTCTCAAGCTTAGAGGGCCCCAAGAGACCCAGTACTTC
- | TRBJ2-5 | - | TRBV7-8 | CASSLSGSPPKETQYF | TGTGCCAGCAGCTTATCAGGGTCCCCCCCCAAAGAGACCCAGTACTTC
- | TRBJ2-2 | - | TRBV1 | CTSSHRNTGELFF | TGCACCAGCAGCCACCGGAACACCGGGGAGCTGTTTTTT
- | TRBJ1-3 | - | TRBV7-9 | CASSYSLSGNTIYF | TGTGCCAGCAGCTACAGCTTAAGTGGAAACACCATATATTTT